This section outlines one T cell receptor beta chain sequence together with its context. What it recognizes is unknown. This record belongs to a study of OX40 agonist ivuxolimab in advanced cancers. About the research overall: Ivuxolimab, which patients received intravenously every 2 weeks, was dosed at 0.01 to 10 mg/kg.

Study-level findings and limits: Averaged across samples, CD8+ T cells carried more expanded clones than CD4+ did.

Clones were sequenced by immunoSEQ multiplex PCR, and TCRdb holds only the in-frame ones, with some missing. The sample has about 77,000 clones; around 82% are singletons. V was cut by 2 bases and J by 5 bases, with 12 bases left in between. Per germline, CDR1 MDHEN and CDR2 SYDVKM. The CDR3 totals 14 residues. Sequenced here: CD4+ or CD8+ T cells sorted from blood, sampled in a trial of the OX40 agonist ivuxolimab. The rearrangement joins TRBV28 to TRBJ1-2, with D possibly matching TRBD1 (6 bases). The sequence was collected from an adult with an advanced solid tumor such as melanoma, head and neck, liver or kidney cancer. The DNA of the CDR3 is TGTGCCAGCAGTTTAGACCCGGGGACATATGGCTACACCTTC. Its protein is CASSLDPGTYGYTF.